Following are 10 T cell receptor beta chains from one sample sequenced in a study (dated by TCRdb to the mid-2010s). The library was made by RT-PCR. The listed sequencing device is Illumina MiSeq. The public sequencing data were trimmed at Q25 with fastp and processed into clonotypes with MiXCR by TCRdb, which kept only in-frame beta chains. For every CDR3 protein sequence, its rows merge into one entry that carries the most common genes and DNA. This sample lists around 700,000 distinct CDR3 sequences; approximately 15% were detected once. Of the sample, 3.6% is held by the ten largest clones. Material for sequencing was memory CD4+ T cells from blood. The receptor source for this set is a female donor in good health, serving as a healthy control.

This clonotype was counted ten times or more. The chain carries TRBV7-2 and TRBJ2-7, with 11 bases matching TRBD2. After removal of 6 bases from V and 3 bases from J, the junction contained 7 bases not matched to a gene. Germline CDR1 SGHTA, CDR2 FQGNSA. This CDR3 is built from 15 residues. Here the CDR3 reads CASRLTGTSGYEQYF. Here the CDR3 DNA reads TGTGCCAGCAGACTGACCGGGACTAGCGGCTACGAGCAGTACTTC.

The V call is TRBV28, the J call TRBJ2-7; possibly TRBD1 for D (6 bases). This CDR3 contains 14 residues. Trimming removed 7 bases at V and 4 bases at J, with 17 bases between. Germline lookup yields CDR1 MDHEN and CDR2 SYDVKM. CDR3 in DNA: TGTGCCAGCATCCCCGAAGACAGGATTTACGAGCAGTACTTC. This gives the protein CASIPEDRIYEQYF.

This clonotype was recorded many times. This sequence joins TRBV4-1 and TRBJ2-3; 7 bases agree with TRBD1. Germline-derived CDR1 and CDR2 are MGHRA and YSYEKL. The CDR3 has 16 residues. Trimming at V came to 4 bases and at J to 1 base, leaving 8 bases not matched to a gene. CDR3 region: CASSPKGQIRTDTQYF. CDR3 nucleotide sequence: TGCGCCAGCAGCCCGAAGGGACAGATCCGCACAGATACGCAGTATTTT.

The chain couples TRBV15 to TRBJ2-1; possible D gene TRBD2, 7 bases. This CDR3 is built from 14 residues. Germline CDR1 is LNHNV and CDR2 is YYDKDF (reference sequence). V was cut by 2 bases and J by 8 bases, with 13 bases left in between. The CDR3 region has the DNA TGTGCCACCAGCAGAAGAACAGGGAGGGATGAGCAGTTCTTC. This gives the protein CATSRRTGRDEQFF.

This clonotype was seen a handful of times. The gene calls are TRBV6-6 and TRBJ2-5, with 7 bases lining up with TRBD2. Germline trimming cut 2 bases from V and 4 bases from J; bases unmatched to any gene: 4. The CDR3 is 14 residues long. The V gene's germline CDR1 is MNHNY and CDR2 SVGAGI (reference sequence). The CDR3 nucleotides read TGTGCCAGCAGTTACGGGAGGGATCGAGAGACCCAGTACTTC. It specifies CASSYGRDRETQYF.

This clonotype was counted only a few times. V gene TRBV30 combines with J gene TRBJ2-5; possibly TRBD1 or TRBD2 for D (5 bases each). The CDR3 sequence is 12 residues long. CDR1 and CDR2 from the germline V gene are GTSNPN and SVGIG (reference sequence). The V and J ends lost 3 bases and 7 bases respectively, with 12 bases between them. DNA for the CDR3: TGTGCCTGGAGCGGGGACGCGGGGACCCAGTACTTC. This gives the protein CAWSGDAGTQYF.

This clonotype was recorded many times. The genes are TRBV12-3 or TRBV12-4 and TRBJ2-1; D is tentatively TRBD1 or TRBD2 (5 bases each). The CDR3 covers 16 residues. V gave up 3 bases and J gave up 3 bases, with 15 bases separating them. CDR3 bases: TGTGCCAGCAGTTTGGGACCGATTACGAGCTACAATGAGCAGTTCTTC. Translation: CASSLGPITSYNEQFF.

The chain carries TRBV12-3 or TRBV12-4 and TRBJ2-5, with D possibly TRBD1 on 5 matching bases. CDR3 size: 16 residues. V lost 3 bases, J lost 1 base, and 15 bases lay in between. The CDR3 region is CASSLGPAGGQETQYF. In DNA form, the CDR3 reads TGTGCCAGCAGTTTGGGGCCCGCAGGCGGCCAAGAGACCCAGTACTTC.

In its sample, this clonotype was seen many times. The CDR3 does not close with the conserved phenylalanine or tryptophan, likely indicating a read error. Because the CDR3's place on the DNA is in doubt, the DNA is left out and the CDR3 is given as listed by TCRdb. The chain recombines TRBV24-1 with TRBJ2-3; the table assigns TRBD2, which was not confirmed against the DNA. The V gene's germline CDR1 is KGHDR and CDR2 SFDVKD. Ends included, the CDR3 has 13 residues. The CDR3 reads CATSDWTSGGASV.

This rearrangement joins TRBV20-1 to TRBJ2-7, with 8 bases lining up with TRBD1. The CDR3 runs to 17 residues. With 1 base clipped from V and 3 bases from J, the junction kept 14 bases outside the gene matches. CDR1 is DFQATT, CDR2 SNEGSKA, per germline (reference sequence). In DNA, the CDR3 is TGCAGTGCTAGAGCAACCCGAAGAGGACAGGGCCTCTACGAGCAGTACTTC. It is translated as CSARATRRGQGLYEQYF.